This T cell receptor beta chain was sequenced for a study of beta chain features in type 1 diabetes. Across the whole study: When patients were set against healthy donors, age, gender and cell yields were similar.

Every isolated RNA sample was fully reverse transcribed, so sequencing captured expressed TCRB transcripts. TCRdb's copy holds only in-frame clones and misses some; the assay was immunoSEQ multiplex PCR. The table includes about 150,000 clones, 11% detected once. This CDR3 comprises 12 residues. In germline, CDR1 is MNHEY, CDR2 SVGAGI. The V end lost 5 bases, the J end lost 0 bases, and 4 bases lay between the germline ends. The rearrangement joins TRBV6-5 to TRBJ1-1; D is uncertain. This TCR came from a man younger than 35 in good health. Sequenced: central memory CD4+ T cells from blood. DNA for the CDR3: TGTGCCAGCAGTCGGTTGAACACTGAAGCTTTCTTT. Its translation: CASSRLNTEAFF.